This passage covers 8 T cell receptor beta chains from one sample sequenced in a study of cytomegalovirus exposure and HLA in healthy donors (dated by TCRdb to 2016 to 2017). The library came from the immunoSEQ multiplex PCR assay. In TCRdb, the immuneACCESS table is reduced to in-frame sequences with V and J assigned. These tables do not hold every clone; where another copy was compared, an unresolved V gene accounts for under half, and the others remain unexplained. A total of more than 110,000 clones appear in this sample, 88% of them only once. About 7.9% of the sample is held by the ten biggest clonotypes. The sequencing sample was made of PBMCs. These receptors were collected from a woman under 30 in good health and CMV-seropositive.

This clone was recorded only once. The V gene is TRBV7-3, the J gene TRBJ2-5; 11 bases map to TRBD2. Germline trimming cut 5 bases from V and 5 bases from J; bases unmatched to any gene: 7. Germline CDR1 reads SGHTA; CDR2 reads FQGTGA. There are 15 residues in the CDR3. DNA for the CDR3: TGTGCCAGCAGCCCGGGACTAGCGGATCGGGAGACCCAGTACTTC. Translating it yields CASSPGLADRETQYF.

This clone was seen a few times. This chain connects TRBV19 to TRBJ1-6; no definite D call. V was cut by 1 base and J by 7 bases, with 8 bases left in between. This CDR3 has 14 residues. The germline V gene encodes CDR1 LNHDA and CDR2 SQIVND (reference sequence). The CDR3, as DNA: TGTGCCAGTAGTATAGGAGGCGCGAATTCACCCCTCCACTTT. It yields the protein CASSIGGANSPLHF.

The J gene is TRBJ1-3, the V gene TRBV30, with 9 bases that match TRBD1. The CDR3 extends over 15 amino acids. The V and J ends lost 5 bases and 0 bases, in that order; junction bases with no gene match: 5. Germline V gene sequence: CDR1 GTSNPN, CDR2 SVGIG (reference sequence). The CDR3 DNA reads TGTGCCTGGGGACAGGGGTCATACTCTGGAAACACCATATATTTT. As protein: CAWGQGSYSGNTIYF.

The chain is built from TRBV20-1 and TRBJ2-3; perhaps TRBD2 as D (6 bases). This CDR3 has 11 residues. The V gene's germline CDR1 is DFQATT and CDR2 SNEGSKA (reference sequence). Trimming stripped 6 bases from V and 4 bases from J, with 8 bases between. The CDR3 bases are TGCAGTGCCCCGGGAGCAGATACGCAGTATTTT. This codes for CSAPGADTQYF.

V and J are TRBV7-8 and TRBJ1-1; TRBD1 is a possible D gene (6 bases). Germline assignment: CDR1 SGHVS and CDR2 FQNEAQ. The CDR3 has 14 residues. V lost 6 bases to trimming and J lost 1 base, with 12 bases between them. CDR3 in DNA: TGTGCCAGCAGTTACAGGGAAGGGAACACTGAAGCTTTCTTT. It is translated as CASSYREGNTEAFF.

This sequence joins TRBV14 and TRBJ2-7, with D possibly TRBD2 on 6 matching bases. Trimming stripped 4 bases from V and 4 bases from J, with 11 bases between. Germline V gives CDR1 SGHDN, CDR2 FVKESK. The CDR3 sequence is 13 residues long. The CDR3, as DNA: TGTGCCAGCAGCCTGGGACTTGCTTACGAGCAGTACTTC. This sequence encodes CASSLGLAYEQYF.

The CDR3 region is CASSYRDRGYEQYF. The CDR3 coding sequence is TGTGCCAGTTCTTACCGGGACAGGGGCTACGAGCAGTACTTC. This rearrangement joins TRBV27 to TRBJ2-7; 10 bases map to TRBD1. The germline V gene has CDR1 MNHEY and CDR2 SMNVEV (reference sequence). The CDR3 loop spans 14 amino acids. The V gene end was trimmed by 9 bases and the J gene end by 3 bases; junction bases not matched to a gene: 8.

The chain has TRBV6-6 and TRBJ1-2; 7 bases match TRBD1. Trimming at V came to 7 bases and at J to 2 bases, leaving 1 base not matched to a gene. Germline lookup yields CDR1 MNHNY and CDR2 SVGAGI (reference sequence). The CDR3 spans 12 residues. CDR3 in DNA: TGTGCCAGCACACAGGGGAACTATGGCTACACCTTC. It encodes CASTQGNYGYTF.